This T cell receptor beta chain was recovered during a study of a mutant IDH1 vaccine in newly diagnosed glioma. Turning to the study itself: The first vaccination came 4-6 weeks after radiotherapy alone, or with temozolomide cycles. Treated patients, about 62% male and roughly 40% female, averaged roughly 43 years of age.

Concerning this clone: Its specificity is not known.

Sequencing was performed with immunoSEQ multiplex PCR; in TCRdb, only in-frame clones are kept and a portion is missing. The sample includes roughly 110,000 clones, about nine tenths of them seen just once. Findings and caveats of the study: Shifts in the top peripheral T cell clonotypes seemed unrelated to pseudoprogression.

Time point: week 11, during vaccination. Doses consisted of 300 ug of mutant IDH1 20-mer peptide each, paired with topical imiquimod. Trimming took off 0 bases at V and 0 bases at J, with 10 bases between the two ends. This CDR3 has 15 amino acids. CDR1 and CDR2 from the germline V gene are SGHRS and YFSETQ. The chain is built from TRBV5-1 and TRBJ2-7, with D possibly TRBD2 on 6 matching bases. The sequencing used PBMCs, collected from a glioma patient whose treatment included an IDH1 peptide vaccine. This clonotype originated in a woman between 50 and 59 years old with glioma. The CDR3 nucleotides are TGCGCCAGCAGCTTGGGTCTAGCGTCCTCCTACGAGCAGTACTTC. Translated: CASSLGLASSYEQYF. The full variable domain, rest sourced from reference TRBV5-1 and TRBJ2-7, is KAGVTQTPRYLIKTRGQQVTLSCSPISGHRSVSWYQQTPGQGLQFLFEYFSETQRNKGNFPGRFSGRQFSNSRSEMNVSTLELGDSALYLCASSLGLASSYEQYFGPGTRLTVT.